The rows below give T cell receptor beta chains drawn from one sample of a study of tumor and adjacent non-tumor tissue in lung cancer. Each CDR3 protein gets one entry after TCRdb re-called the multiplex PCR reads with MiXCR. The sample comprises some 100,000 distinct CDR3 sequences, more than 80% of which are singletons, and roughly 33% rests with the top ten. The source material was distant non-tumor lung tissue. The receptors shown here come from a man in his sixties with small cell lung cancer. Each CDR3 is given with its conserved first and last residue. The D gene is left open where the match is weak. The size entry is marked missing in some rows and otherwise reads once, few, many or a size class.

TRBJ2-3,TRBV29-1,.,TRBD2,TGCGGCGTTGAATGGCGGGGGTCTGGCGCAGATACGCAGTATTTT,CGVEWRGSGADTQYF
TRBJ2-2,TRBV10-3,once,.,TGTGCCATCACCCCGGGAGACAACACCGGGGAGTTGTTTTTT,CAITPGDNTGELFF
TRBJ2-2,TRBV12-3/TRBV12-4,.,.,TGTGCCAGCAGTAGACAGGAGTTCGGAGTGGAGCTGTATTTT,CASSRQEFGVELYF
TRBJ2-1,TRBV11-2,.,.,TGTGCCAGCTGCTTAGTGACGGCCCTGAGCTCCTACAATGAGCAGTTCTTC,CASCLVTALSSYNEQFF
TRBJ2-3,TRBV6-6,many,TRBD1,TGTGTAACGGGCAGGGGGCTTGGGACAGATACGCAGTATTTT,CVTGRGLGTDTQYF
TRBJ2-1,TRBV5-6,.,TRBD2,TGTGCCAGCAGCTTGAGCGGGAGGGCCGGAAATGAGCAGTCCTTC,CASSLSGRAGNEQSF
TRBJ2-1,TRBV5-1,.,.,TGCGCCAGCAGCTTAGGAAGTGTGGGGTACAATGTGCAGTTCTTC,CASSLGSVGYNVQFF
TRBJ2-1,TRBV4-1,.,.,TGCGCCAGCAACCAACCAGTAGAGGGGGGATCTTACAATGAGCAGTTCTTC,CASNQPVEGGSYNEQFF
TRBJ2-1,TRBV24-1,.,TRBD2,TGTGCCATCAGTGATTTTACTAGCGGGAGCTCCTACAGTGAGCAGTTCTTC,CAISDFTSGSSYSEQFF
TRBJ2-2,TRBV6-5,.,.,TGTGCCAGCAGTTATGGCAGGGGACGTGTCAGGAAGCTGTTTTTT,CASSYGRGRVRKLFF
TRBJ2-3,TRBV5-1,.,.,TGCGCCAGCAGCTTGGATGACGGGCAGGGGGGCGGTATGCAGTATTTT,CASSLDDGQGGGMQYF
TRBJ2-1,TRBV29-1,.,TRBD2,TGCAATGTTGAATTAGCGGGCAATCCCTACACTGAGCAGTTCTTC,CNVELAGNPYTEQFF
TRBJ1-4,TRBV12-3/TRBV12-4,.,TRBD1,TGTGCCAGCATCTTGACAGGGAGGGGAACTAATGAAAAACAGTTTTTT,CASILTGRGTNEKQFF
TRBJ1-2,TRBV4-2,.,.,TGTGTCAGCAGCCAAGACCTCGACAGCAATTATGGCTACGCCTTC,CVSSQDLDSNYGYAF
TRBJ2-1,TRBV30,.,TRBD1,TGTGCCTGGAGCGGAACCGGGACAGGGCGTCACAATGATCAGTTCTTC,CAWSGTGTGRHNDQFF
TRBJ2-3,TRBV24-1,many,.,TGTGCCACCAGTGATTGGAGCGGAGTAAGCACAGATACGCAGTATTTT,CATSDWSGVSTDTQYF
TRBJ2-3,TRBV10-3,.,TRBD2,TGTACCATCAGTGAGTCAAGGGAGGGCAGCACAGATACGCAGTATTTT,CTISESREGSTDTQYF
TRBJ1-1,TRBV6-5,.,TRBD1,TGTGCCAGGAGTTACGCCGCAGGGGGCCGTGGATGGAGTGAAGCTTTCTTT,CARSYAAGGRGWSEAFF
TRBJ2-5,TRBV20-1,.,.,TGCAGTGCTGGTTCCCTCCCCGGGACCTCCGGAAAGACCCAGTACTTC,CSAGSLPGTSGKTQYF
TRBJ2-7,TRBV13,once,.,TGTGCCAGTAGCACTTGGGGTCGGGGGAAAGGGTACGAGCAGTACTTC,CASSTWGRGKGYEQYF
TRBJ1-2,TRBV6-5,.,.,TGTGCCAACAGTTACGACAGTAACTATGGCTACATCTTC,CANSYDSNYGYIF
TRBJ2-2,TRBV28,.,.,TGTGCCAGTAGTCTCAGCCAGGACTACGGCGGGGAGCTGTTTTTT,CASSLSQDYGGELFF
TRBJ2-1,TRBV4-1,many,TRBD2,TGCGCCAGCAGCCCAGGACTAGCGGGGATGAATGAGCAGTTCTTC,CASSPGLAGMNEQFF
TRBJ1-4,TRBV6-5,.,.,TGTGCCAGCAATTTGACATTCTCACAAGAAAAACTGTTTTTT,CASNLTFSQEKLFF
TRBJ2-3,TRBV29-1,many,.,TGCAGCCACTCCCTCGCAGATACGCAGTATTTT,CSHSLADTQYF
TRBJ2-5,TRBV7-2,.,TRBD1,TGTGCCAGCAGCTTAAACAGGGGCAGGGAGACACAGTACTTC,CASSLNRGRETQYF
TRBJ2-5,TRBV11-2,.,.,TGTGTCAGCAGGGTAGGGACCAAAGAGACCCAGTACTTC,CVSRVGTKETQYF
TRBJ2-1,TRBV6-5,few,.,TGCGTCAGCAGTTCGACTTACAATGAGCAGTTCTTC,CVSSSTYNEQFF
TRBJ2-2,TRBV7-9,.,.,TGTGCCAGCAGCTCGTCAAGGAGCGGTGGCACCGGGGAGCTGTTTTTT,CASSSSRSGGTGELFF
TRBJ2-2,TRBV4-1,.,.,TGCGCCAGCAGTACCCGATTGGGTACGAACACCGGGGAGCTGTTTTTT,CASSTRLGTNTGELFF
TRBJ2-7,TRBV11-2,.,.,TGTGCCAGCAGCGTGAAAGGCGCGGTAGAGGAGCAGTACTTC,CASSVKGAVEEQYF
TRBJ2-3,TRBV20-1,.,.,TGCAGTCCTAGAGATTTTGCAGGGTACAGAGATACGCAGTATTTT,CSPRDFAGYRDTQYF
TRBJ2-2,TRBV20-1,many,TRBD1,TGCAGTGCTAGACCGACAGGGGGCATCGGGGAGCTGTTTTTT,CSARPTGGIGELFF
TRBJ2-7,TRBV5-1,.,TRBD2,TGCGACAGCAGCTTGGGGGGGGTCTACGAGCAGAACTTC,CDSSLGGVYEQNF
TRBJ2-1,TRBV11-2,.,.,TGTGCCAGCAGCTTAGGGAGGATGGAGAATGAGCAACTCTTC,CASSLGRMENEQLF
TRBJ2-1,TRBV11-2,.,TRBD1,TGTGCCAACCTAAAGCGACAGGGCGACAATGAGCAGTTCTTC,CANLKRQGDNEQFF
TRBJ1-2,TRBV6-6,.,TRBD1,TGTACCAGCAGTTACAGCCCCGGGACAGACTATGGCTACACCTTC,CTSSYSPGTDYGYTF
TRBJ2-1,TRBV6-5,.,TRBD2,TGTGCCAGGCGAACCCTTAGCGGGAGGGCCGGCTACAATGAGCAGTCCTTC,CARRTLSGRAGYNEQSF